A selection of T cell receptor beta chains follows, all from one sample in a study of shared clonotypes between healthy human individuals. The table came from immunoSEQ multiplex PCR; TCRdb's copy has only in-frame clones and leaves some out. This table holds roughly 700,000 clones, 90% found once. The sequenced sample consisted of memory CD8+ T cells from PBMCs. The source of these receptors is a man younger than 35 in good health. Some clones in this sample may be carry-over from other donors' samples. The CDR3 runs from the conserved cysteine through the conserved F or W. The order of the fields is V gene, CDR3 length, J gene, CDR3 protein.

>TRBV6-5|12|TRBJ1-5
CASSDSNQPQHF
>TRBV28|14|TRBJ1-2
CASSYPRGAYGYTF
>TRBV4-3|14|TRBJ2-1
CASSQGLINNEQFF
>TRBV10-2|19|TRBJ2-1
CASSAFPGDAWVSYNEQFF
>TRBV19|15|TRBJ2-2
CASSIVRANTGELFF
>TRBV9|14|TRBJ2-7
CASSVGGSTYEQYF
>TRBV6-1|14|TRBJ1-5
CASRGRAPLQPQHF
>TRBV28|17|TRBJ2-3
CASSTLLAGGRTDTQYF
>TRBV5-1|15|TRBJ1-2
CASSGWDRENYGYTF
>TRBV27|15|TRBJ2-2
CASSLLAGGFGELFF
>TRBV5-1|16|TRBJ2-7
CASSWSGTGVLNEQYF
>TRBV29-1|11|TRBJ1-1
CSVSGTTEAFF
>TRBV27|16|TRBJ2-2
CASSLLTSGSLGELFF
>TRBV7-9|18|TRBJ2-7
CASSVPPPVKGGMDEQYF
>TRBV7-9|16|TRBJ2-5
CASSPTLVVGLETQYF
>TRBV27|15|TRBJ2-7
CASSRGQPPGYEQYF
>TRBV19|15|TRBJ2-3
CASSLRGGRTDTQYF